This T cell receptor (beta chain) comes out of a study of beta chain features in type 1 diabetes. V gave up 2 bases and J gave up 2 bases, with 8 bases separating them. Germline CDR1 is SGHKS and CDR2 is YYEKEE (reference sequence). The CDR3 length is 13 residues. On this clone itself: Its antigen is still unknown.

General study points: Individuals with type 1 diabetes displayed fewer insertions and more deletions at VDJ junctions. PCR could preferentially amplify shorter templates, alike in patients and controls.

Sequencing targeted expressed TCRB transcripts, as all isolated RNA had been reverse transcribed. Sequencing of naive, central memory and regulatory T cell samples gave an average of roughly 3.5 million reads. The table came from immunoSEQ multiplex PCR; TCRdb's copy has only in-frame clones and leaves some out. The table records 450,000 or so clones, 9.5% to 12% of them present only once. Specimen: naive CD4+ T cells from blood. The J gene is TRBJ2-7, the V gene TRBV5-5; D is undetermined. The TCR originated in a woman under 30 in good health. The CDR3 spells CASSFLTTYEQYF. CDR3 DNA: TGTGCCAGCAGCTTCCTAACGACCTACGAGCAGTACTTC.